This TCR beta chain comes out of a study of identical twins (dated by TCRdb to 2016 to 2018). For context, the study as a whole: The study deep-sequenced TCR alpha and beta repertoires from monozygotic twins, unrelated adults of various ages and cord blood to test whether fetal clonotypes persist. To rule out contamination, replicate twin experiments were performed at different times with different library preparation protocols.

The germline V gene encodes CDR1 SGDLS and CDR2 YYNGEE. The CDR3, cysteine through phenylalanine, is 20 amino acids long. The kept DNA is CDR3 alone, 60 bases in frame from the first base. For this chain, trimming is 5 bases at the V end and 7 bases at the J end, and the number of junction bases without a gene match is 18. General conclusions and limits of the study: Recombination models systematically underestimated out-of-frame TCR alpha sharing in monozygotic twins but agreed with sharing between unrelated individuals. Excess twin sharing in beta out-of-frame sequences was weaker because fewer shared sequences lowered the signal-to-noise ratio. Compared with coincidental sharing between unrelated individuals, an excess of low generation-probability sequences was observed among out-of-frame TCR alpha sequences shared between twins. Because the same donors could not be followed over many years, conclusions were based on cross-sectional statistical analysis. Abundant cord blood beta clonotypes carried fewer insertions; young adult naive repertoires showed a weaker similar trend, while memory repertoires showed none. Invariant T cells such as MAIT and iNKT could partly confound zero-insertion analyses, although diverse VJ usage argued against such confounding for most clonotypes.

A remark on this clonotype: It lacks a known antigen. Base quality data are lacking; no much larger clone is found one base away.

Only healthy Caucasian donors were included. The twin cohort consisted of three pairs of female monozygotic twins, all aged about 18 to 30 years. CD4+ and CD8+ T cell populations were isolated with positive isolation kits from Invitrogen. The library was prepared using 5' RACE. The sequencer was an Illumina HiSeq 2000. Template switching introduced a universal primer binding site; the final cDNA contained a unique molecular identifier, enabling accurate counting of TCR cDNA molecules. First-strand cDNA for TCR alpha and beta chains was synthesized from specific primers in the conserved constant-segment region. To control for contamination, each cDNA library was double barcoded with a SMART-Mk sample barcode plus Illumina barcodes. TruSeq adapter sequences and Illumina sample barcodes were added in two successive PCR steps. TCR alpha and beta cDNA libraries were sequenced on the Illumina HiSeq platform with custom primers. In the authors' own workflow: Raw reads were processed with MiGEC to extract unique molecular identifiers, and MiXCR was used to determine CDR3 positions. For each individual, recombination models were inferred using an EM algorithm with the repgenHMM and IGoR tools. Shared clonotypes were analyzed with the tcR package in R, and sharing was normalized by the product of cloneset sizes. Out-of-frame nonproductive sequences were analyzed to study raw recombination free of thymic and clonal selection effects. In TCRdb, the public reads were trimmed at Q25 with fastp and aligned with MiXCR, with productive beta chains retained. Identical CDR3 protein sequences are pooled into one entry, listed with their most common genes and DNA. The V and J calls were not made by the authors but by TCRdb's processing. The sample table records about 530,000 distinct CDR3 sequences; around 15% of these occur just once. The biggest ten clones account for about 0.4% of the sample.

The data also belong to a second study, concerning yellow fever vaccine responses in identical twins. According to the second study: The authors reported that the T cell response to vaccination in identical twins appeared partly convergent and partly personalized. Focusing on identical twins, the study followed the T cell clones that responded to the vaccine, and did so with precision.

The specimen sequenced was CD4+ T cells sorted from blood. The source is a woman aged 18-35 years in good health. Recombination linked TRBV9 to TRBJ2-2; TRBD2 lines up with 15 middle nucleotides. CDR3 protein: CASSRRAPGLAGGLGGELFF. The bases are TGTGCCAGCAGTCGTAGGGCGCCTGGACTAGCGGGAGGGCTCGGCGGGGAGCTGTTTTTT.